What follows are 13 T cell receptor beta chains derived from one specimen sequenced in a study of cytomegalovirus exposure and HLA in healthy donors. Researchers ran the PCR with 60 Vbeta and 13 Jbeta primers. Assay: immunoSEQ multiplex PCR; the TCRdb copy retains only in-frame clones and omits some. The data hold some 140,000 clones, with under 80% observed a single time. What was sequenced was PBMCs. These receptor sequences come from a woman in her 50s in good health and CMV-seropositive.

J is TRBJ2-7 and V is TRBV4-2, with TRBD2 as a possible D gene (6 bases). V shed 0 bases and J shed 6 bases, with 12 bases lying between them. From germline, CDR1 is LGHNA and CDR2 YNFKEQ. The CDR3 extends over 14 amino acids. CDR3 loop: CASSQDLLAREQYF. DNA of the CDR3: TGTGCCAGCAGCCAAGATCTACTAGCTCGCGAGCAGTACTTC.

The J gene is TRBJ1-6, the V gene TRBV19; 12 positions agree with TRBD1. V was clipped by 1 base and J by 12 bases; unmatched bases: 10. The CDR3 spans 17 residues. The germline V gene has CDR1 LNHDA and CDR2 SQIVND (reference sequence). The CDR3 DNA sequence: TGTGCCAGTAGTATAGCGGAGGGGACAGGGGGCCTTCTACCCCTCCACTTT. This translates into CASSIAEGTGGLLPLHF.

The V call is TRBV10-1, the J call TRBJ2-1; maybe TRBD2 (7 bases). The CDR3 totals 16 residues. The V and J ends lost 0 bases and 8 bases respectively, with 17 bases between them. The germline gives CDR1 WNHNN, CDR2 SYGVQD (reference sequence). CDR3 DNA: TGCGCCAGCAGTGAGTCTGGTGGGGGGGGGCCACATGAGCAGTTCTTC. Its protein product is CASSESGGGGPHEQFF.

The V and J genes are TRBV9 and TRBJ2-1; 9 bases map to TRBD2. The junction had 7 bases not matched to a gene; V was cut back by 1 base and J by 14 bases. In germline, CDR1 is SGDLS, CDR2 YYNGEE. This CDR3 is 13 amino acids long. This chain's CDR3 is CASSVWAGGPEFF. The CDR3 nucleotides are TGTGCCAGCAGCGTATGGGCGGGGGGGCCAGAGTTCTTC.

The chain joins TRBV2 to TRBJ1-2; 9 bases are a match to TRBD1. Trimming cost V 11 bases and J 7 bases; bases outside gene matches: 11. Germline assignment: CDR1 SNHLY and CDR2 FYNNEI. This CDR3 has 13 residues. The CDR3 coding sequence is TGTGCCGGCCGGGGACAGGGCGCTTTTGGCTACACCTTC. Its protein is CAGRGQGAFGYTF.

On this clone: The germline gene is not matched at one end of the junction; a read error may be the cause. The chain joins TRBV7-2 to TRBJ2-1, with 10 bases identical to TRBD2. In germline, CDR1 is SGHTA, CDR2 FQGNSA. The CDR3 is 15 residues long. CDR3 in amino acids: CASSLVFSGGAQALF. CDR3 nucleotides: TGTGCCAGCAGCTTAGTATTCAGCGGGGGGGCCCAAGCCCTCTTC. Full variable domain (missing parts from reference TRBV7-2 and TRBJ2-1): GAGVSQSPSNKVTEKGKDVELRCDPISGHTALYWYRQSLGQGLEFLIYFQGNSAPDKSGLPSDRFSAERTGGSVSTLTIQRTQQEDSAVYLCASSLVFSGGAQALFGPGTRLTVL.

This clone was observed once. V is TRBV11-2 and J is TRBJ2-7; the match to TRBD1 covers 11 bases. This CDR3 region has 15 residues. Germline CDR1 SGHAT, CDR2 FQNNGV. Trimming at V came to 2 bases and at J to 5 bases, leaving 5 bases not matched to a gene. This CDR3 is CASSLRDRGFNEQYF. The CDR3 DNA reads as TGTGCCAGCAGCTTACGGGACAGGGGGTTCAACGAGCAGTACTTC.

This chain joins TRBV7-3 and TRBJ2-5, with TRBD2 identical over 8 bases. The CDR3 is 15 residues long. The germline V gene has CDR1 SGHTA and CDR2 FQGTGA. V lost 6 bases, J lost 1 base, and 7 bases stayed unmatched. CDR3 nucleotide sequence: TGTGCCAGCAGTGATCTAGGGACTAGCCAAGAGACCCAGTACTTC. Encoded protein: CASSDLGTSQETQYF.

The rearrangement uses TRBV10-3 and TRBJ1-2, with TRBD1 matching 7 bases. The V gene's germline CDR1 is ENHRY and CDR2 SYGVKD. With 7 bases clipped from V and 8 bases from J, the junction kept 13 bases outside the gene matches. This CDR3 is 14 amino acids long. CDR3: CAITPGQDFWGYTF. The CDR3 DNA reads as TGTGCCATCACCCCAGGACAGGATTTCTGGGGCTACACCTTC.

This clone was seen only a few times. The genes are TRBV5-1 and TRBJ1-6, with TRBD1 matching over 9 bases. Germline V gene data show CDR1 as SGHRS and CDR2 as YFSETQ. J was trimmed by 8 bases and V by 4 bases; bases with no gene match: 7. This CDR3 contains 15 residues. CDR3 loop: CASSTTTGGDSPLHF. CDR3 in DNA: TGCGCCAGCAGCACCACCACAGGGGGCGATTCACCCCTCCACTTT. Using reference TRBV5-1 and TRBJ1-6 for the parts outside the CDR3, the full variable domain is KAGVTQTPRYLIKTRGQQVTLSCSPISGHRSVSWYQQTPGQGLQFLFEYFSETQRNKGNFPGRFSGRQFSNSRSEMNVSTLELGDSALYLCASSTTTGGDSPLHFGNGTRLTVT.

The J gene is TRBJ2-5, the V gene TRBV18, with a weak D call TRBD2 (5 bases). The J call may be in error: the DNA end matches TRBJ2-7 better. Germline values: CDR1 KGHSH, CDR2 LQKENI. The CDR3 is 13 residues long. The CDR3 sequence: CASSPTADHEQYF. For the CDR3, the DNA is TGTGCCAGCTCACCAACAGCGGACCACGAGCAGTACTTC.

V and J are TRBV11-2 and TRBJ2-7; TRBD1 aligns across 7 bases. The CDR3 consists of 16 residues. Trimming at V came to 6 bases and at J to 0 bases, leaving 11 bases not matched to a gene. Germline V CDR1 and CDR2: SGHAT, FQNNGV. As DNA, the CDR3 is TGTGCCAGCAGTCCCTTCCCGGCAGGGGGCTCCTACGAGCAGTACTTC. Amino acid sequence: CASSPFPAGGSYEQYF.

CDR3 sequence reads: CASSRDRDNEKLFF. The CDR3 nucleotides are TGTGCCAGCAGTCGCGACAGGGACAATGAAAAACTGTTTTTT. The chain recombines TRBV6-1 with TRBJ1-4; the match to TRBD1 covers 7 bases. Looked up from germline, CDR1 is MNHNS and CDR2 is SASEGT. This CDR3 spans 14 amino acids. V trimming: 5 bases; J trimming: 5 bases; junction bases outside the gene matches: 5.